This record concerns one T cell receptor (beta chain) sequence. This record belongs to a study of T cells in Graves' hyperthyroidism and ophthalmopathy. Trimming pared 3 bases from V and 8 bases from J, leaving 14 bases between. The CDR3 consists of 15 residues. Germline V CDR1 and CDR2: SEHNR, FQNEAQ (reference sequence). Amplification targeted TCR beta CDR3 regions from RNA transcripts. HTBI primers drove first-round RT-PCR of the TCR CDR3. TCRdb re-derived calls from the multiplex PCR reads in MiXCR, one entry per CDR3 protein. The sample shows nearly 750,000 distinct CDR3 sequences, about 35% of them seen only once.

Sequenced: blood. The chain carries TRBV7-9 and TRBJ1-6; no clear D gene. The receptor was derived from a woman aged 40 to 50 with Graves' hyperthyroidism. CDR3 DNA: TGTGCCAGCAGCTTCGGCGATCAAATACATTCACCCCTCCACTTT. Translated: CASSFGDQIHSPLHF.